This TCR beta chain was sequenced in a study of brain T cells in children with intractable seizures. Whole-study findings and limits: HCMV serostatus was not known, and viral specificity came from CDR3 similarity only. Clones missing pre-surgery may reflect undersampling of that blood sample.

TCRdb keeps only in-frame clones here, not all; method: immunoSEQ multiplex PCR. Among about 320,000 clones, roughly 93% were seen once, and the ten largest hold 4.5% to 7%. The germline CDR1 and CDR2 sequences are MNHEY and SVGAGI. The CDR3 is 13 amino acids. The V end lost 2 bases, the J end lost 3 bases, and 8 bases lay between the germline ends. Time point defined: blood from clinic visit 5 months post-surgery; TSC patient then seizure free. Sequencing was limited to surgery cases with top T cell transcript signatures in brain tissue. Pre-surgery treatment included at least one anti-epileptic drug. Comments on this clone: Its antigen is currently unknown.

V gene TRBV6-5 combines with J gene TRBJ2-7; no definite D call. This clonotype was obtained from a boy younger than two with tuberous sclerosis and intractable seizures. The material was peripheral blood, obtained approximately 5 months after surgery. The CDR3 here is CASSYGRGYEQYF. As DNA, the CDR3 is TGTGCCAGCAGTTACGGCAGAGGCTACGAGCAGTACTTC.